This T cell receptor beta chain emerged from a study of shared T cell receptors in the human thymus. The protocol was immunoSEQ multiplex PCR, while the TCRdb copy is restricted to in-frame clones and leaves out a portion. The sample has under 450,000 clones, over 90% seen once. V dropped 5 bases and J dropped 3 bases, with 8 bases sitting between them. The length of the CDR3 is 12 residues. The germline CDR1 and CDR2 sequences are LNHNV and YYDKDF (reference sequence). The clonotype originates from a human donor. This rearrangement joins TRBV15 to TRBJ2-7; D gene uncertain. Material: thymocytes. This CDR3 reads CATSPPGYEQYF. In DNA form, the CDR3 reads TGTGCCACCAGCCCCCCGGGCTACGAGCAGTACTTC. The full variable domain, completed using reference TRBV15 and TRBJ2-7, is DAMVIQNPRYQVTQFGKPVTLSCSQTLNHNVMYWYQQKSSQAPKLLFHYYDKDFNNEADTPDNFQSRRPNTSFCFLDIRSPGLGDTAMYLCATSPPGYEQYFGPGTRLTVT.